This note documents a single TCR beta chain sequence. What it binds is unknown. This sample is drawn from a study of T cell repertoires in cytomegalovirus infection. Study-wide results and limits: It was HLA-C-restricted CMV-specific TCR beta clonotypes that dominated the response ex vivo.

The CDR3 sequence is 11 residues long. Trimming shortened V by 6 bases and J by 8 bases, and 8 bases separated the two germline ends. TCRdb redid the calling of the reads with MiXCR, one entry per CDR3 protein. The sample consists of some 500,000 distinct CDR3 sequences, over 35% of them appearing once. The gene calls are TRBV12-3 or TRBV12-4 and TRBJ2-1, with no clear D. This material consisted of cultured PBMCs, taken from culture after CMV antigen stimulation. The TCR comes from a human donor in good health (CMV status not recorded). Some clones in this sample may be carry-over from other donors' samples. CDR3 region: CASRTIDEQFF. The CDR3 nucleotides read TGTGCCAGCAGAACCATAGATGAGCAGTTCTTC.